A single sample gave rise to the 2 T cell receptor beta chains below, sequenced in a study of breast tumors, draining lymph nodes, adjacent tissues. Each CDR3 protein is one row after TCRdb ran MiXCR on the multiplex PCR reads. The sample carries 200,000 or so distinct CDR3 sequences, around 33% recorded once. The lymph nodes were axillary draining lymph nodes from breast cancer patients. Sequencing was done on a sample of axillary lymph node tissue. These receptors were taken from a female donor with breast cancer. Some clones in this sample may be carry-over from other donors' samples.

Many counts were recorded for this clonotype. The V gene is TRBV30, the J gene TRBJ2-2, with 10 bases matching TRBD2. This CDR3 spans 13 amino acids. Germline V gene data show CDR1 as GTSNPN and CDR2 as SVGIG (reference sequence). J gave up 9 bases and V 5 bases, and 6 bases lay outside the gene matches. CDR3 DNA: TGTGCCTGGCAAGCGGGGGGGGCCCGGGAGCTGTTTTTT. It encodes CAWQAGGARELFF.

This clonotype was detected many times. The V gene is TRBV24-1, the J gene TRBJ2-3, with 9 bases that match TRBD2. Germline V gives CDR1 KGHDR, CDR2 SFDVKD. V shed 9 bases, J shed 1 base, and the junction held 1 base outside the gene matches. This CDR3 contains 13 residues. CDR3 in amino acids: CATAGGGTDTQYF. In DNA form, the CDR3 reads TGTGCCACCGCGGGGGGGGGCACAGATACGCAGTATTTT.